This is a list of T cell receptor beta chains from one sample in a study of spatial heterogeneity in lung cancer. TCRdb reprocessed the 5' RACE reads via MiXCR and lists one record per CDR3 protein. The sample carries some 10,000 distinct CDR3 sequences, about 9.4% recorded once. This specimen consisted of PBMCs, obtained at follow-up. All receptors come from a female donor with early-stage non-small cell lung cancer. CDR3s include the opening cysteine and the closing phenylalanine or tryptophan.

V gene	J gene	CDR3 protein
TRBV24-1	TRBJ1-6	CATSDPGPDNRESPLHF
TRBV4-3	TRBJ2-2	CASSQAGTSSGELFF
TRBV5-1	TRBJ2-7	CASSLVFGGISTYEQYF
TRBV7-2	TRBJ2-1	CASSSSGLAGGSNEQFF
TRBV9	TRBJ1-2	CASSVTDRGSGYTF
TRBV12-3/TRBV12-4	TRBJ2-1	CASSLGAHNEQFF
TRBV19	TRBJ1-5	CASTFGGNQPQHF
TRBV12-3/TRBV12-4	TRBJ1-2	CASSPGTWGYTF
TRBV12-3/TRBV12-4	TRBJ2-4	CASSPPRRDRDRIIAKNIQYF
TRBV11-1	TRBJ2-7	CASSTLAGAHEQYF
TRBV21-1	TRBJ2-2	CASSRGTANTGELFF
TRBV4-3	TRBJ2-3	CASSPNAGRTDTQYF
TRBV20-1	TRBJ2-1	CSALLGLARYEQFF
TRBV5-1	TRBJ2-2	CASSPGARAGELFF
TRBV20-1	TRBJ1-1	CSARGTGAASGRVAFEAFF